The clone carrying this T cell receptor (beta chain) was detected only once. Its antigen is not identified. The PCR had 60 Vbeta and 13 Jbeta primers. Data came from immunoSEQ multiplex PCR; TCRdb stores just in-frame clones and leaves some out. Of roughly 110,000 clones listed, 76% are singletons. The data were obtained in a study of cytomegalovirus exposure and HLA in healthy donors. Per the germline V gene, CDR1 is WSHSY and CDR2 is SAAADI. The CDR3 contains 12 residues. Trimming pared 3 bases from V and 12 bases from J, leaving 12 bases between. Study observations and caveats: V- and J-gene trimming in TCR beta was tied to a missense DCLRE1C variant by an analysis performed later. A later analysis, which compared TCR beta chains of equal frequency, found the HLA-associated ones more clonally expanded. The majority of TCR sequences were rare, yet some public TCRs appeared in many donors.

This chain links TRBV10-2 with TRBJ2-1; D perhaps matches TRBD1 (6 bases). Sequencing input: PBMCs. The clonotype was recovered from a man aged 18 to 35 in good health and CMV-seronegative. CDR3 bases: TGCGCCAGCAGTGATACAGGGCTCTGGCAGTTCTTC. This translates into CASSDTGLWQFF.